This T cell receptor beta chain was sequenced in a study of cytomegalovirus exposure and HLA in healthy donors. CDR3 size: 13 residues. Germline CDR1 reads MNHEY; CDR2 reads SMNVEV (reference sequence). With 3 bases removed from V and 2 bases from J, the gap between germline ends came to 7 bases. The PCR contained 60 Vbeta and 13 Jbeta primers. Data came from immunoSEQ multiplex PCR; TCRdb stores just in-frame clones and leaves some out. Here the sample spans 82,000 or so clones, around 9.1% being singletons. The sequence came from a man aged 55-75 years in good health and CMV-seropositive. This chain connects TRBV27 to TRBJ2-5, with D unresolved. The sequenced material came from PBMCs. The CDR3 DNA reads TGTGCCAGCAGTTTCAGGCAACAAGAGACCCAGTACTTC. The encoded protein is CASSFRQQETQYF.